This T cell receptor beta chain is drawn from a study of shared clonotypes between healthy human individuals. On the study more broadly: Per donor, three plates held CD4 naive cells, three held CD4 memory, two held CD8 naive and one held CD8 memory.

Only a few counts were recorded for this clone. The V and J ends lost 5 bases and 2 bases respectively, with 16 bases between them. CDR3 size: 16 residues. Germline assignment: CDR1 MNHEY and CDR2 SMNVEV (reference sequence). The table came from immunoSEQ multiplex PCR; TCRdb's copy has only in-frame clones and leaves some out. The sample contains about 2.2 million clones, about 92% of which appear only once. CD45RO-negative cells were positively selected for CCR7, leaving out terminally differentiated effector memory CD45RA+ cells. The chain couples TRBV27 to TRBJ2-1, with D tentatively TRBD1 or TRBD2 (6 bases each). The source is a young man in good health. Some clones in this sample may be carry-over from other donors' samples. Sample: naive CD8+ T cells from PBMCs. CDR3 protein: CASSPIGGDTYNEQFF. The DNA of the CDR3 is TGTGCCAGCAGTCCAATAGGCGGGGACACCTACAATGAGCAGTTCTTC.